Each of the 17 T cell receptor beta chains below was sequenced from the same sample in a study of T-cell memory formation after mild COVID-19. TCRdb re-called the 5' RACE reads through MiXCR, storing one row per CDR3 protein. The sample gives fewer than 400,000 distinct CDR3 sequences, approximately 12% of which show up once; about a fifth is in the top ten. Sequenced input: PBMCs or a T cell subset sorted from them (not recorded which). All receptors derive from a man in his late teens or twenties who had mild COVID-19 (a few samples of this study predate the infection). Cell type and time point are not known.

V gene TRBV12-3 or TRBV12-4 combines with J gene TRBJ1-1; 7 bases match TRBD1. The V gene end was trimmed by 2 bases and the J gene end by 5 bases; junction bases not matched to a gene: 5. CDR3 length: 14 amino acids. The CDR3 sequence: CASSLFQGGTEAFF. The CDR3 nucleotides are TGTGCCAGCAGTTTATTCCAGGGGGGAACTGAAGCTTTCTTT.

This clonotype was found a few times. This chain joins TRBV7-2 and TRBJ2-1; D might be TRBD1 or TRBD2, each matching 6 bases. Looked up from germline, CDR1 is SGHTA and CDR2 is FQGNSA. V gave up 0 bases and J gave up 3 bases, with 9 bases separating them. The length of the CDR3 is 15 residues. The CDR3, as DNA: TGTGCCAGCAGCTTAGCGGGGGGCTACTACAATGAGCAGTTCTTC. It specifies CASSLAGGYYNEQFF.

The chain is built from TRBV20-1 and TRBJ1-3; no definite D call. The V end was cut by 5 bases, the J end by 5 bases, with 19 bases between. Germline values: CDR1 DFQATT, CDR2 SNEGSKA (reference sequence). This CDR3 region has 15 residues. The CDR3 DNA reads TGCAGTGCTGCCAGACGAGGGCCCCTCCGAAACACCATATATTTT. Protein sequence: CSAARRGPLRNTIYF.

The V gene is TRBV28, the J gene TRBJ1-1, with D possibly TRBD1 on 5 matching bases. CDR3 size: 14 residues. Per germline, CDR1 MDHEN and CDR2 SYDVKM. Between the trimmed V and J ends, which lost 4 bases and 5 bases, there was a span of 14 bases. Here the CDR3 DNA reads TGTGCCAGCAGTTCCGGGGCGCGTGGGACTGAAGCTTTCTTT. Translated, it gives CASSSGARGTEAFF.

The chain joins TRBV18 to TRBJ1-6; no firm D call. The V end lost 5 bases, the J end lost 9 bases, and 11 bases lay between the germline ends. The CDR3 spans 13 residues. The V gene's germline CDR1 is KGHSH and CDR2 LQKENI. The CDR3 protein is CASSETESSPLHF. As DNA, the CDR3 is TGTGCCAGCTCAGAAACAGAGAGTTCACCCCTCCACTTT.

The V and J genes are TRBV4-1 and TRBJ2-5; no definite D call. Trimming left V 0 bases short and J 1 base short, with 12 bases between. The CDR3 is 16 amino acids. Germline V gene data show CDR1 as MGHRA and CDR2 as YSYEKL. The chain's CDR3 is CASSQDKPALQETQYF. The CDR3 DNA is TGCGCCAGCAGCCAAGATAAGCCGGCCCTCCAAGAGACCCAGTACTTC.

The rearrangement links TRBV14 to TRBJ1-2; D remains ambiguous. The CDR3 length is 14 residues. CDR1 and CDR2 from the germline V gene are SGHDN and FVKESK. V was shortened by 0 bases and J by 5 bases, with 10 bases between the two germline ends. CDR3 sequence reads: CASSQDRGIYGYTF. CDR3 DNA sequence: TGTGCCAGCAGCCAAGATCGAGGAATTTATGGCTACACCTTC.

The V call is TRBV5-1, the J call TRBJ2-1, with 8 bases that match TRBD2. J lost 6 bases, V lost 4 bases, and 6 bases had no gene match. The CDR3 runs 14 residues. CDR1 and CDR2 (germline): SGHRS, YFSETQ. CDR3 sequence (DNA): TGCGCCAGCAGCATCTCAGGGACTAGCAATGAGCAGTTCTTC. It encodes CASSISGTSNEQFF.

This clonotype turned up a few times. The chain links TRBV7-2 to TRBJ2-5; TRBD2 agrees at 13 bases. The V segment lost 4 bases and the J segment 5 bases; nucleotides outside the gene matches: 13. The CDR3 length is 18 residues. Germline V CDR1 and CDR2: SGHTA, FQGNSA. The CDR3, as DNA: TGTGCCAGCAGCTCGAGACGGGGGACTAGCGGGATGGTCGAGACCCAGTACTTC. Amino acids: CASSSRRGTSGMVETQYF.

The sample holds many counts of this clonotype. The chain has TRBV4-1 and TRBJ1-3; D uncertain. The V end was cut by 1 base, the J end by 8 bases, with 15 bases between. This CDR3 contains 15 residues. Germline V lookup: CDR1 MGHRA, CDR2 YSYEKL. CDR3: CASSQAVSIGDTIYF. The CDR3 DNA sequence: TGCGCCAGCAGCCAAGCGGTTTCGATCGGTGACACCATATATTTT.

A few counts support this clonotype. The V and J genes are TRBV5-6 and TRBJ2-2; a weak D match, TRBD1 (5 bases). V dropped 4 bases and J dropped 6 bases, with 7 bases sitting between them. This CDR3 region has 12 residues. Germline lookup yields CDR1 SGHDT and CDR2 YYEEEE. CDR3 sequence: CASSHRPGELFF. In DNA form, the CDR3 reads TGTGCCAGCAGCCACAGGCCCGGGGAGCTGTTTTTT.

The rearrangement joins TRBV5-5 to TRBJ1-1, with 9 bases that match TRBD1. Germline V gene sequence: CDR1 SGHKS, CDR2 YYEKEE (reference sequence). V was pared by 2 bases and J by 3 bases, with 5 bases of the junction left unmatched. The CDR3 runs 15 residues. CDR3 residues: CASSLTGGGYTEAFF. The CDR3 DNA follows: TGTGCCAGCAGCTTAACAGGGGGCGGGTACACTGAAGCTTTCTTT.

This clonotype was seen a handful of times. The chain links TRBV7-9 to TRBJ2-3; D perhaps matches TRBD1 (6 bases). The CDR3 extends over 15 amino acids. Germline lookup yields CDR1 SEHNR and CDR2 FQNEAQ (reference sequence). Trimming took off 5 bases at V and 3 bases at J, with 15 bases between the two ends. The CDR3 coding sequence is TGTGCCAGCAGCCTCCGGGACCAGGGGACAGATACGCAGTATTTT. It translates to CASSLRDQGTDTQYF.

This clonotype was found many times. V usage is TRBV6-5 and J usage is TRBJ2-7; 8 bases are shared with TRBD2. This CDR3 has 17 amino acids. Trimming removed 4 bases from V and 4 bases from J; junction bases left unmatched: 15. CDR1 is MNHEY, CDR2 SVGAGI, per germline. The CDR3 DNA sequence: TGTGCCAGCAGTTTATTTCAGCCGGCGGGGGGCGGGTACGAGCAGTACTTC. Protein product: CASSLFQPAGGGYEQYF.

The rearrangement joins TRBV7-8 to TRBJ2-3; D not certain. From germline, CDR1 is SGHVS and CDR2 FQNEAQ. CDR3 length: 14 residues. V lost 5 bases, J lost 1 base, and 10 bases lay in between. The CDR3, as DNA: TGTGCCAGCAGCATGGTGCCGGGCACAGATACGCAGTATTTT. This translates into CASSMVPGTDTQYF.

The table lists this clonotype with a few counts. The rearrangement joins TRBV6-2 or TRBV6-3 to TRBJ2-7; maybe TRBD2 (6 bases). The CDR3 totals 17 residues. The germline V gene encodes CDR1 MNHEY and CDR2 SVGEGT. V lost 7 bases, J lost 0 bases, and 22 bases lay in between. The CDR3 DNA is TGTGCCAGCAAGAGCCTTCTTGGGACTCTTGGCTCCTACGAGCAGTACTTC. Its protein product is CASKSLLGTLGSYEQYF.

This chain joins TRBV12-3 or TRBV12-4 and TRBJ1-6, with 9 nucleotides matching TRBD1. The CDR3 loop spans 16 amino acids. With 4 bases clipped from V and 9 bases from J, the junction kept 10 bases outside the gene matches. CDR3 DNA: TGTGCCAGCAGTTGGGGATCGGGACAGGGACCTTCACCCCTCCACTTT. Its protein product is CASSWGSGQGPSPLHF.